This T cell receptor (beta chain) was captured in a study of control samples from healthy donors and cancer patients (dated by TCRdb to 2020 to 2022). The germline V gene sets CDR1 to MNHEY and CDR2 to SVGAGI. After removal of 8 bases from V and 8 bases from J, the junction retains 9 bases not matched to a gene. Its CDR3 holds 13 amino acids, cysteine through phenylalanine. Kept here is only the CDR3 DNA, which spans 39 bases and is read in frame from base 1. The library relied on the immunoSEQ multiplex PCR assay. TCRdb took this table from immuneACCESS and kept in-frame rearrangements with V and J called. Such tables lack part of the clones; where checked against another copy, unresolved V genes explain under half of the gap, and the rest is unexplained. The sample table shows roughly 170,000 clones, and 88% are seen once. Of the sample, approximately 4.9% falls within the top ten clones. Comment on this clone: The antigen it binds to is not known. Per-base qualities were not stored, and no clone one base away is much larger.

The sequence is built from TRBV6-5 and TRBJ2-1, with TRBD1 matching 7 junction bases. The receptor's source is a woman younger than 45 in good health. The sequencing sample was made of blood. The CDR3 region has the sequence CASLTGLMDEQFF. The nucleotide sequence reads TGTGCCAGCCTGACAGGGCTTATGGATGAGCAGTTCTTC.